The clone carrying this T cell receptor (beta chain) was seen a handful of times. The germline V and J ends were trimmed by 4 bases and 0 bases, with 17 bases remaining between them. This CDR3 contains 16 residues. Germline CDR1 reads SGDLS; CDR2 reads YYNGEE. The sample belongs to a study of technical replicates of blood from four donors. Clones were sequenced by immunoSEQ multiplex PCR, and TCRdb holds only the in-frame ones, with some missing. The sample has tens of thousands of clones, about 95% seen once. V and J are TRBV9 and TRBJ2-7, with D possibly matching TRBD1 (6 bases). The origin of this receptor is a human donor in good health. Some clones in this sample may be carry-over from other donors' samples. Specimen: PBMCs. CDR3 amino acids: CASSYNPGQSSYEQYF. CDR3 sequence (DNA): TGTGCCAGCAGCTACAATCCGGGACAAAGCTCCTACGAGCAGTACTTC.